Presented here are 26 T cell receptor beta chains from one specimen sequenced in a study of naive CD8 T cells in extremely preterm neonates. Assay used: immunoSEQ multiplex PCR; TCRdb lists only in-frame clones, some missing. There are 6,000 to 10,000 clones in the sample; 95% to 98% occur only once, and roughly 2.8% lies in the top ten. Sequencing was carried out using naive CD8+ T cells from blood. These receptors came from a human donor in good health.

This chain uses TRBV9 with TRBJ2-2; 8 nucleotides match TRBD2. Germline CDR1 is SGDLS and CDR2 is YYNGEE. The CDR3 loop spans 16 amino acids. V lost 3 bases and J lost 2; bases outside the gene matches: 6. DNA of the CDR3: TGTGCCAGCAGCGATGTAGCGGGATACAACACCGGGGAGCTGTTTTTT. It specifies CASSDVAGYNTGELFF.

This chain connects TRBV4-3 to TRBJ2-2; the match to TRBD1 covers 8 bases. V gave up 2 bases and J gave up 4 bases; unmatched junction bases: 9. Looked up from germline, CDR1 is LGHNA and CDR2 is YSLEER. This CDR3 has 17 amino acids. This CDR3 reads CASSQHSRTGITGELFF. The CDR3 DNA reads TGCGCCAGCAGCCAACACAGCCGGACAGGGATCACCGGGGAGCTGTTTTTT.

This rearrangement joins TRBV28 to TRBJ2-4, with 8 positions matching TRBD1. Germline CDR1 MDHEN, CDR2 SYDVKM. V shed 10 bases and J 8 bases; nucleotides not matched to a gene: 4. The CDR3 contains 11 residues. DNA for the CDR3: TGTGCCACCAGGGGGCGTGACATTCAGTACTTC. Translating it yields CATRGRDIQYF.

V and J are TRBV29-1 and TRBJ1-1, with 7 nucleotides matching TRBD1. V was pared by 5 bases and J by 7 bases, with 13 bases of the junction left unmatched. The CDR3 runs 14 residues. Per the germline V gene, CDR1 is SQVTM and CDR2 is ANQGSEA. The CDR3 DNA follows: TGCAGCGTTCCCTCCGGGAGGGGGCATCATGAAGCTTTCTTT. Translating gives CSVPSGRGHHEAFF.

This clone was found once. CDR3 in DNA: TGTGCCAGCTCTCCCCCCGGAGTCGGGGGGGATCAGCCCCAGCATTTT. It yields the protein CASSPPGVGGDQPQHF. J is TRBJ1-5 and V is TRBV18; D may be TRBD1 (5 bases). Trimming shortened V by 6 bases and J by 5 bases, and 20 bases separated the two germline ends. This CDR3 has 16 amino acids. Germline CDR1 is KGHSH and CDR2 is LQKENI.

The chain recombines TRBV7-8 with TRBJ2-2; D may be TRBD1 (5 bases). Germline CDR1 is SGHVS and CDR2 is FQNEAQ. The CDR3 is 22 amino acids. V dropped 7 bases and J dropped 1 base, with 34 bases sitting between them. Here the CDR3 reads CASNGPPSISQGGVGNTGELFF. For the CDR3, the DNA is TGTGCCAGCAACGGCCCTCCTTCCATCAGTCAGGGTGGCGTGGGGAACACCGGGGAGCTGTTTTTT.

The chain has TRBV4-2 and TRBJ1-5; tentatively, D is TRBD1 (5 bases). This CDR3 is 14 amino acids long. V was shortened by 4 bases and J by 7 bases, with 14 bases between the two germline ends. Per the germline V gene, CDR1 is LGHNA and CDR2 is YNFKEQ. As DNA, the CDR3 is TGTGCCAGCAGCCCACGTGGGGCTGGGCAGCCCCAGCATTTT. Its protein is CASSPRGAGQPQHF.

This sequence joins TRBV6-5 and TRBJ2-3; possibly TRBD2 for D (6 bases). In germline, CDR1 is MNHEY, CDR2 SVGAGI. Trimming pared 0 bases from V and 6 bases from J, leaving 10 bases between. CDR3 length equals 14 residues. As DNA, the CDR3 is TGTGCCAGCAGTTACTCCGGGAGTACGGATACGCAGTATTTT. Translation gives CASSYSGSTDTQYF.

The chain recombines TRBV7-9 with TRBJ2-2; weak D call: TRBD2 (6 bases). The CDR3 length is 15 residues. The germline V gene encodes CDR1 SEHNR and CDR2 FQNEAQ (reference sequence). V lost 5 bases to trimming and J lost 3 bases, with 13 bases between them. Here the CDR3 reads CASSMSGRYTGELFF. CDR3 coding DNA: TGTGCCAGCAGCATGAGCGGGCGGTACACCGGGGAGCTGTTTTTT.

The chain is built from TRBV7-8 and TRBJ1-5; TRBD1 aligns across 7 bases. CDR1 and CDR2 from the germline V gene are SGHVS and FQNEAQ. The CDR3 is 16 residues long. Trimming removed 5 bases from V and 5 bases from J; junction bases left unmatched: 12. CDR3 residues: CASSPIEQGSDQPQHF. The CDR3 coding sequence is TGTGCCAGCAGCCCCATCGAACAGGGGTCGGATCAGCCCCAGCATTTT. The variable domain in full, completed from reference TRBV7-8 and TRBJ1-5, reads GAGVSQSPRYKVAKRGQDVALRCDPISGHVSLFWYQQALGQGPEFLTYFQNEAQLDKSGLPSDRFFAERPEGSVSTLKIQRTQQEDSAVYLCASSPIEQGSDQPQHFGDGTRLSIL.

V usage is TRBV27 and J usage is TRBJ1-5; D is unclear. The CDR3 extends over 13 amino acids. Trimming took off 5 bases at V and 5 bases at J, with 10 bases between the two ends. The germline V gene has CDR1 MNHEY and CDR2 SMNVEV (reference sequence). The CDR3 DNA follows: TGTGCCAGCAGTAGACAAATCCATCAGCCCCAGCATTTT. Residues: CASSRQIHQPQHF.

This clone came up once. This chain uses TRBV27 with TRBJ2-7; 9 nucleotides align to TRBD2. The J segment lost 0 bases and the V segment lost 6 bases, leaving 3 bases of the junction unmatched. The CDR3 contains 14 residues. From germline, CDR1 is MNHEY and CDR2 SMNVEV (reference sequence). Here the CDR3 reads CASRNSGSSYEQYV. The CDR3 region has the DNA TGTGCCAGCAGAAATAGCGGGAGCTCCTACGAGCAGTACGTC.

The chain has TRBV7-9 and TRBJ1-5; a possible D gene is TRBD1 (5 bases). CDR3 size: 14 residues. Germline assignment: CDR1 SEHNR and CDR2 FQNEAQ (reference sequence). The V end lost 1 base, the J end lost 3 bases, and 7 bases lay between the germline ends. Written as DNA, the CDR3 is TGTGCCAGCAGCTTAGGACAGTCCAATCAGCCCCAGCATTTT. It translates to CASSLGQSNQPQHF. Together with reference TRBV7-9 and TRBJ1-5, the CDR3 gives the full variable domain: DTGVSQNPRHKITKRGQNVTFRCDPISEHNRLYWYRQTLGQGPEFLTYFQNEAQLEKSRLLSDRFSAERPKGSFSTLEIQRTEQGDSAMYLCASSLGQSNQPQHFGDGTRLSIL.

This chain uses TRBV18 with TRBJ1-6; tentative D call: TRBD1 (5 bases). The germline V gene has CDR1 KGHSH and CDR2 LQKENI. V gave up 5 bases and J gave up 7 bases, with 9 bases separating them. This CDR3 has 13 amino acids. DNA of the CDR3: TGTGCCAGCTCATCCCGGGGGAATTCACCCCTCCACTTT. Residues: CASSSRGNSPLHF.

This clone was counted a single time. V gene TRBV9 combines with J gene TRBJ1-2; D is unresolved. The germline V gene encodes CDR1 SGDLS and CDR2 YYNGEE. The length of the CDR3 is 15 residues. V lost 1 base, J lost 4 bases, and 14 bases lay in between. CDR3 loop: CASSVWGGALYGYTF. The CDR3 DNA is TGTGCCAGCAGCGTATGGGGAGGCGCACTCTATGGCTACACCTTC. Full variable domain (outside the CDR3, taken from reference TRBV9 and TRBJ1-2): DSGVTQTPKHLITATGQRVTLRCSPRSGDLSVYWYQQSLDQGLQFLIQYYNGEERAKGNILERFSAQQFPDLHSELNLSSLELGDSALYFCASSVWGGALYGYTFGSGTRLTVV.

V gene TRBV6-6 combines with J gene TRBJ2-3, with 8 bases lining up with TRBD1. The CDR3 sequence is 15 residues long. The V gene end was trimmed by 6 bases and the J gene end by 4 bases; junction bases not matched to a gene: 9. Germline assignment: CDR1 MNHNY and CDR2 SVGAGI (reference sequence). CDR3 in amino acids: CASSSWQGAADTQYF. Written as DNA, the CDR3 is TGTGCCAGCAGCTCCTGGCAGGGGGCGGCAGATACGCAGTATTTT.

The chain employs TRBV14 and TRBJ1-1; TRBD1 might be the D (5 bases). CDR3 length equals 15 residues. Germline loops: CDR1 SGHDN, CDR2 FVKESK. The ends were cut back, 4 bases at V and 6 bases at J, with 18 bases in the middle. CDR3 nucleotide sequence: TGTGCCAGCAGCCCCACGGGGGGGAGAAGCGCTGAAGCTTTCTTT. Amino acids: CASSPTGGRSAEAFF.

The chain is built from TRBV14 and TRBJ1-3; TRBD1 is a possible D gene (6 bases). This CDR3 is built from 18 residues. Germline CDR1 reads SGHDN; CDR2 reads FVKESK. V shed 5 bases and J shed 0 bases, with 20 bases lying between them. This chain's CDR3 is CASSARVGTSFSGNTIYF. CDR3 nucleotide sequence: TGTGCCAGCAGCGCAAGGGTGGGGACAAGTTTCTCTGGAAACACCATATATTTT.

V and J are TRBV6-5 and TRBJ2-3; TRBD2 is a possible D gene (6 bases). Germline lookup yields CDR1 MNHEY and CDR2 SVGAGI. The V end was cut by 2 bases, the J end by 2 bases, with 11 bases between. This CDR3 is 15 amino acids long. CDR3: CASSYEASDTDTQYF. CDR3 nucleotides: TGTGCCAGCAGTTACGAGGCTAGCGACACAGATACGCAGTATTTT.

V gene TRBV10-3 combines with J gene TRBJ1-1; 10 bases are a match to TRBD1. The germline CDR1 and CDR2 sequences are ENHRY and SYGVKD. The ends lost 2 bases at V and 2 bases at J; junction bases unmatched: 5. There are 16 residues in the CDR3. Here the CDR3 reads CAISEVGTGVNTEAFF. In nucleotides, the CDR3 is TGTGCCATCAGTGAGGTAGGGACAGGGGTTAACACTGAAGCTTTCTTT.

The chain links TRBV13 to TRBJ1-1; TRBD1 is a possible D gene (5 bases). CDR3 length: 13 amino acids. Per the germline V gene, CDR1 is PRHDT and CDR2 is FYEKMQ (reference sequence). With 0 bases removed from V and 11 bases from J, the gap between germline ends came to 13 bases. The CDR3 here is CASSLGRASGAFF. In DNA form, the CDR3 reads TGTGCCAGCAGCTTAGGCAGGGCTAGTGGCGCTTTCTTT.

This chain links TRBV25-1 with TRBJ2-2, with 10 bases identical to TRBD1. This CDR3 contains 17 residues. Per the germline V gene, CDR1 is MGHDK and CDR2 is SYGVNS. The J segment lost 3 bases and the V segment lost 1 base, leaving 5 bases of the junction unmatched. CDR3 nucleotides: TGTGCCAGCAGTGAATCACAAGGGACAGGGGACACCGGGGAGCTGTTTTTT. Protein product: CASSESQGTGDTGELFF.

The gene calls are TRBV7-9 and TRBJ1-1; D call uncertain. Germline V gene sequence: CDR1 SEHNR, CDR2 FQNEAQ (reference sequence). Trimming pared 5 bases from V and 4 bases from J, leaving 14 bases between. The CDR3 loop spans 14 amino acids. The CDR3, as DNA: TGTGCCAGCAGCCCGTGGACTAAGGGCACTGAAGCTTTCTTT. It specifies CASSPWTKGTEAFF.

This chain uses TRBV2 with TRBJ2-3, with 11 positions matching TRBD2. Germline V CDR1 and CDR2: SNHLY, FYNNEI. J was trimmed by 3 bases and V by 7 bases; bases with no gene match: 3. CDR3 length equals 14 residues. The CDR3 coding sequence is TGTGCCAGCACGGGACTAGCGGATACAGATACGCAGTATTTT. Translation gives CASTGLADTDTQYF.

The J gene is TRBJ2-5, the V gene TRBV13, with a weak D call TRBD1 (5 bases). Germline V gene sequence: CDR1 PRHDT, CDR2 FYEKMQ (reference sequence). Trimming took off 5 bases at V and 3 bases at J, with 7 bases between the two ends. This CDR3 is 12 amino acids long. The CDR3 DNA follows: TGTGCCAGCAGCACGACAGAAGAGACCCAGTACTTC. This codes for CASSTTEETQYF.

The chain links TRBV19 to TRBJ2-3, with 7 bases fitting TRBD2. The CDR3 extends over 13 amino acids. Germline assignment: CDR1 LNHDA and CDR2 SQIVND (reference sequence). Trimming removed 10 bases from V and 2 bases from J; junction bases left unmatched: 6. For the CDR3, the DNA is TGTGCCACCAAAAGCGGGAACACAGATACGCAGTATTTT. Amino acid sequence: CATKSGNTDTQYF.